This T cell receptor (beta chain) came from a study of PD-L1 blockade in urothelial cancer. This sample's time point: peripheral blood 6 weeks after treatment start. The V and J ends lost 5 bases and 7 bases, in that order; junction bases with no gene match: 11. The CDR3 totals 15 residues. The germline CDR1 and CDR2 sequences are SGHVS and FQNEAQ. Some clones are missing from TCRdb's copy, which holds only in-frame ones; the method was immunoSEQ multiplex PCR. Found here are approximately 93,000 clones, approximately 82% of them singletons; the top ten hold under 9.5%. The sequence was collected from an older man with urothelial cancer. This chain joins TRBV7-8 and TRBJ2-1, with TRBD2 identical over 7 bases. Sequenced material: PBMCs, taken around atezolizumab (anti-PD-L1) treatment. The CDR3 reads CASSASSGMGNEQFF. CDR3 nucleotides: TGTGCCAGCAGCGCCTCGAGCGGGATGGGGAATGAGCAGTTCTTC.